These T cell receptor beta chains were read from a single sample in a study of CD8 T cells in Susac syndrome. MiXCR, applied by TCRdb to the immunoSEQ multiplex PCR reads, yields one record per CDR3 protein. The repertoire consists of hundreds of thousands of distinct CDR3 sequences, with 85% to 95% occurring once and the leading ten covering about 0.071%. Specimen: CD4+ T cells from PBMCs. Receptor source: a human donor with multiple sclerosis. The CDR3 runs from the conserved cysteine through the conserved F or W. Fields, in order: V gene, clone size, J gene, D gene, CDR3 DNA, CDR3 protein. D genes are given only for firm matches. Clone size appears in some rows only: once, few, many, or a class for an expanded clone.

v_call: TRBV29-1; clone_size: -; j_call: TRBJ2-5; d_call: -; cdr3_nt: TGCAGCGTTGAAGACGCGGACTGGCGGGAGACCCAGTACTTC; cdr3_aa: CSVEDADWRETQYF
v_call: TRBV9; clone_size: -; j_call: TRBJ1-2; d_call: TRBD1; cdr3_nt: TGTGCCAGCAGCGATCGACAGGGAGCTAACTATGGCTACACCTTC; cdr3_aa: CASSDRQGANYGYTF
v_call: TRBV9; clone_size: -; j_call: TRBJ1-6; d_call: -; cdr3_nt: TGTGCCAGCAGCCCCCGGATGGAAAATTCACCCCTCCACTTT; cdr3_aa: CASSPRMENSPLHF
v_call: TRBV20-1; clone_size: -; j_call: TRBJ1-1; d_call: -; cdr3_nt: TGCAGTGCCAGGAAGCAGGGGCTTGTTGCTTTCTTT; cdr3_aa: CSARKQGLVAFF
v_call: TRBV29-1; clone_size: once; j_call: TRBJ1-2; d_call: -; cdr3_nt: TGCAGCGTTGAAGCCGTTGCCTATGGCTACACCTTC; cdr3_aa: CSVEAVAYGYTF
v_call: TRBV29-1; clone_size: -; j_call: TRBJ2-1; d_call: -; cdr3_nt: TGCAGCGTTGGAACGACAGGTTACAATGAGCAGTTCTTC; cdr3_aa: CSVGTTGYNEQFF
v_call: TRBV29-1; clone_size: -; j_call: TRBJ2-3; d_call: -; cdr3_nt: TGCAGCGTGGGCTCCACAGATACGCAGTATTTT; cdr3_aa: CSVGSTDTQYF
v_call: TRBV4-1; clone_size: -; j_call: TRBJ1-5; d_call: TRBD1; cdr3_nt: TGCGCCAGCAGCTGGACAGGGCGCAATCAGCCCCAGCATTTT; cdr3_aa: CASSWTGRNQPQHF
v_call: TRBV20-1; clone_size: -; j_call: TRBJ2-1; d_call: -; cdr3_nt: TGCAGTGCTAGAGATCTGAGGGGTACCGACAATGAGCAGTTCTTC; cdr3_aa: CSARDLRGTDNEQFF
v_call: TRBV30; clone_size: -; j_call: TRBJ2-6; d_call: TRBD1; cdr3_nt: TGTGCCTGGAGCCTACCACAGGGGGCTAGTTCTGGGGCCAACGTCCTGACTTTC; cdr3_aa: CAWSLPQGASSGANVLTF
v_call: TRBV19; clone_size: -; j_call: TRBJ1-5; d_call: -; cdr3_nt: TGTGCCAGTATCGCCCTAGGAGGGGCGAATAGCAATCAGCCCCAGCATTTT; cdr3_aa: CASIALGGANSNQPQHF
v_call: TRBV7-9; clone_size: once; j_call: TRBJ2-6; d_call: -; cdr3_nt: TGTGCCAGCAGGCCCCGGTGGGGATCCGGGGCCAACGTCCTGACTTTC; cdr3_aa: CASRPRWGSGANVLTF
v_call: TRBV30; clone_size: -; j_call: TRBJ2-1; d_call: -; cdr3_nt: TGTGCCTGGCAACCCCGACGGGGAGACTACAATGAGCAGTTCTTC; cdr3_aa: CAWQPRRGDYNEQFF
v_call: TRBV29-1; clone_size: -; j_call: TRBJ1-6; d_call: -; cdr3_nt: TGCAGCGTTAGACCCCAGGGGATCGATTCACCCCTCCACTTT; cdr3_aa: CSVRPQGIDSPLHF
v_call: TRBV4-2; clone_size: -; j_call: TRBJ2-3; d_call: TRBD2; cdr3_nt: TGTGCCAGCAGCCAGGCTCTCGGGGGGACTAGCACAGATACGCAGTATTTT; cdr3_aa: CASSQALGGTSTDTQYF
v_call: TRBV24-1; clone_size: -; j_call: TRBJ2-3; d_call: TRBD1; cdr3_nt: TGTGCCACCAACCCGGGACAGGGTACAGATACGCAGTATTTT; cdr3_aa: CATNPGQGTDTQYF
v_call: TRBV7-9; clone_size: -; j_call: TRBJ2-2; d_call: -; cdr3_nt: TGTGCCAGCGGGAGGACGGTGAACACCGGGGAGCTGTTTTTT; cdr3_aa: CASGRTVNTGELFF
v_call: TRBV27; clone_size: -; j_call: TRBJ1-4; d_call: -; cdr3_nt: TGTGCCAGCAGTTTATGGGGGTATAATGAAAAACTGTTTTTT; cdr3_aa: CASSLWGYNEKLFF
v_call: TRBV29-1; clone_size: -; j_call: TRBJ1-2; d_call: TRBD1; cdr3_nt: TGCAGCGTTGGTTCCGGGACAGATGGCTACACCTTC; cdr3_aa: CSVGSGTDGYTF
v_call: TRBV9; clone_size: once; j_call: TRBJ2-7; d_call: -; cdr3_nt: TGTGCCAGCAGCGTAGACGAGGGGGTGGGCTACGAGCAGTACTTC; cdr3_aa: CASSVDEGVGYEQYF
v_call: TRBV28; clone_size: -; j_call: TRBJ1-5; d_call: -; cdr3_nt: TGTGCCAGCGGCCTGGGCTCTAGGGAGCCCCAGCATTTT; cdr3_aa: CASGLGSREPQHF
v_call: TRBV5-1; clone_size: -; j_call: TRBJ2-1; d_call: TRBD2; cdr3_nt: TGCGCCAGCAGCTTGGATGGGACTAGCGGGGGTCGCTACAATGAGCAGTTCTTC; cdr3_aa: CASSLDGTSGGRYNEQFF
v_call: TRBV27; clone_size: -; j_call: TRBJ2-3; d_call: TRBD2; cdr3_nt: TGTGCCAGCAGTTTATCGCGGGGGGATACGCAGTATTTT; cdr3_aa: CASSLSRGDTQYF
v_call: TRBV20-1; clone_size: -; j_call: TRBJ2-2; d_call: -; cdr3_nt: TGCAGCAGACAGTTAAACACCGGGGAGCTGTTTTTT; cdr3_aa: CSRQLNTGELFF
v_call: TRBV2; clone_size: -; j_call: TRBJ2-1; d_call: -; cdr3_nt: TGTGCCAGCAGTGGACCGACAAAGAATGAGCAGTTCTTC; cdr3_aa: CASSGPTKNEQFF
v_call: TRBV6-5; clone_size: -; j_call: TRBJ2-1; d_call: -; cdr3_nt: TGTGCCAGCAGGTGGGACGTCTACAATGAGCAGTTCTTC; cdr3_aa: CASRWDVYNEQFF
v_call: TRBV28; clone_size: -; j_call: TRBJ2-1; d_call: TRBD2; cdr3_nt: TGTGCCAGCATAGCGGGGGGGCCGTTTGAGCAGTTCTTC; cdr3_aa: CASIAGGPFEQFF
v_call: TRBV4-1; clone_size: -; j_call: TRBJ1-3; d_call: -; cdr3_nt: TGCGCCAGCAGCCAAGTCTCGGGGGTGGGTGGAAACACCATATATTTT; cdr3_aa: CASSQVSGVGGNTIYF
v_call: TRBV12-3/TRBV12-4; clone_size: -; j_call: TRBJ1-6; d_call: -; cdr3_nt: TGTGCCAGCAGTTTAGAACGTGGATCACCCCTCCACTTT; cdr3_aa: CASSLERGSPLHF
v_call: TRBV4-1; clone_size: -; j_call: TRBJ1-6; d_call: -; cdr3_nt: TGCGCCAGCAGCCATCCCAGGGCGGGGAGAGATTCACCCCTCCACTTT; cdr3_aa: CASSHPRAGRDSPLHF
v_call: TRBV25-1; clone_size: -; j_call: TRBJ2-1; d_call: TRBD1; cdr3_nt: TGTGCCAGCACTCCGGGACAGGGGGCGGAGCAGTTCTTC; cdr3_aa: CASTPGQGAEQFF
v_call: TRBV4-1; clone_size: -; j_call: TRBJ2-6; d_call: -; cdr3_nt: TGCGCCAGCAGCCAAGCCGGGTCTTTGGCCAACGTCCTGACTTTC; cdr3_aa: CASSQAGSLANVLTF
v_call: TRBV25-1; clone_size: once; j_call: TRBJ2-1; d_call: TRBD2; cdr3_nt: TGTGCCAGCAGTCGGGCCGGGACTAACGACAATGAGCAGTTCTTC; cdr3_aa: CASSRAGTNDNEQFF